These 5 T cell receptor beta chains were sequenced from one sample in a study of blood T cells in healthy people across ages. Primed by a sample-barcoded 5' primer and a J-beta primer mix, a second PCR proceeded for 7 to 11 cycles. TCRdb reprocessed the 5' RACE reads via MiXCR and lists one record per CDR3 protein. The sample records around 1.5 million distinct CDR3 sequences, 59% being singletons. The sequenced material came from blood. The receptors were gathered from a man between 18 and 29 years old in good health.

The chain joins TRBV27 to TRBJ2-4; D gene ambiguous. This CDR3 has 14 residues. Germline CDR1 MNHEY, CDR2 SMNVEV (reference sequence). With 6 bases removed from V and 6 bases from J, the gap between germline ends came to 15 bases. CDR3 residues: CASSPVPGVNIQYF. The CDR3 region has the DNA TGTGCCAGCAGCCCCGTACCCGGAGTAAACATTCAGTACTTC.

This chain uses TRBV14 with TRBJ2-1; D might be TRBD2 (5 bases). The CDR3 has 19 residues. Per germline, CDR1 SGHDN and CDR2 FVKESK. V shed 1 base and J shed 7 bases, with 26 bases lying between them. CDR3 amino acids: CASSQGMRRVAGSRNEQFF. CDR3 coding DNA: TGTGCCAGCAGCCAAGGGATGCGTCGGGTAGCTGGGAGTCGGAATGAGCAGTTCTTC.

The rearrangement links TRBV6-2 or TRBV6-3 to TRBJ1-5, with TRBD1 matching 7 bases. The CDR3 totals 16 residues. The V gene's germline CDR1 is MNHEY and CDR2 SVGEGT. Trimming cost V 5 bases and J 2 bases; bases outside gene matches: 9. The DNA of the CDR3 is TGTGCCAGCAGTCGATATCGCACAGGGGGCAATCAGCCCCAGCATTTT. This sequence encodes CASSRYRTGGNQPQHF.

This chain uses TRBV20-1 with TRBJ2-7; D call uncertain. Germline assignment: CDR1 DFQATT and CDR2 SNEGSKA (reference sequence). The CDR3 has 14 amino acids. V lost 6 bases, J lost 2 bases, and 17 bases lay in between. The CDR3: CSAQDGVRAYEQYF. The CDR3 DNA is TGCAGTGCACAAGATGGGGTACGAGCCTACGAGCAGTACTTC.

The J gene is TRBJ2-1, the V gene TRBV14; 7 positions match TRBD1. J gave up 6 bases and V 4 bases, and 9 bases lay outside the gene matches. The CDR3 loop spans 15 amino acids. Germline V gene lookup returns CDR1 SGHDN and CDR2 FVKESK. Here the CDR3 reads CASSLTGTDLNEQFF. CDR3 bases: TGTGCCAGCAGCCTTACCGGGACAGACCTCAATGAGCAGTTCTTC.